A selection of T cell receptor beta chains follows, all from one sample in a study of response to subunit inactivated influenza vaccine. TCRdb fed the RT-PCR reads into MiXCR, producing one record per CDR3 protein. Seen here are over 650,000 distinct CDR3 sequences, 15% to 20% observed once, and the top ten hold approximately 10%. The material was PBMCs from blood, obtained approximately 5 days after vaccination. Every receptor here comes from a man in his forties or fifties who received an inactivated influenza vaccine. Each CDR3 is given with its conserved first and last residue. The order of the fields is V gene, D gene, CDR3 protein. A D gene is named only where the DNA matches it firmly.

TRBV7-9 TRBD2 CASSSLGLAGHEQFF
TRBV20-1 . CSARVIGTNAEQFF
TRBV30 . CAWSTEHGSNQPQHF
TRBV5-6 . CASSAVSAGNTIYF
TRBV27 . CASSPQYSNQPQHF
TRBV12-3/TRBV12-4 . CASSFWGATTDTQYF
TRBV6-4 . CASSVQIYNEQFF
TRBV12-3/TRBV12-4 . CASSFGGAAQPQHF
TRBV7-2 TRBD1 CASSFQPQGVLGPQHF
TRBV28 . CASSQGRKQYF
TRBV20-1 TRBD2 CSARPRVGQPGLAGAGLETQYF
TRBV7-9 . CASSLTGSHEQYF
TRBV12-3/TRBV12-4 TRBD1 CASSKTRDRGQWQYF
TRBV12-3/TRBV12-4 TRBD1 CASSFPGQGQETQYF
TRBV29-1 . CSVERTAERAFF
TRBV4-1 . CASSQETAGGPQHF
TRBV5-1 . CASSLAAGVTKNIQYF
TRBV3-1 . CASSQEGGVRAFF
TRBV20-1 . CSANIRAGNQPQHF
TRBV7-9 TRBD1 CATRGQGFEAFF
TRBV3-1 . CASSQTGETQYF
TRBV10-3 . CAICESTFREVYGYTF
TRBV28 . CASSLSGVSDTQYF
TRBV28 . CASRAQGEQFF
TRBV29-1 TRBD2 CSVVDLTSGRGNEQYF
TRBV3-1 . CASSHHTGELFF
TRBV24-1 . CATSDGWNRQETQYF
TRBV12-3/TRBV12-4 . CASTITGNTGELFF
TRBV12-3/TRBV12-4 . CASSSTPGVNTEAFF
TRBV7-2 . CASSFAWEAEAFF
TRBV12-3/TRBV12-4 TRBD2 CASRPGGEGTDTQYF
TRBV2 TRBD1 CASRGDRSTDTQYF
TRBV20-1 TRBD2 CSARDRLAGGASPPNEQFF
TRBV5-1 . CASSSGWLRETQYF
TRBV6-5 . CASSYAQGLSGYTF
TRBV4-2 . CASSQIDGGLSYTF
TRBV11-2 TRBD2 CASSHQGLAGLTGELFF
TRBV12-3/TRBV12-4 . CASSPGRSTSTDTQYF
TRBV12-3/TRBV12-4 . CASSFGQGTDTQYF
TRBV20-1 . CSARDVSSQGTYEQYF
TRBV12-3/TRBV12-4 . CASSRDSRTYNEQFF
TRBV7-9 TRBD1 CASSFAPGQGRETQYF
TRBV4-1 . CASSQVAADYGYTF